The T cell receptor beta chain described here comes from a study of T cell responses to AZD1222 COVID-19 vaccine. In its sample, this clone was seen a few times. Its antigen is undetermined. Notes on the study in general: Nearly half of spike-specific TCRs reportedly go after variant regions that carry no mutations.

This CDR3 has 13 residues. V dropped 1 base and J dropped 3 bases, with 7 bases sitting between them. Germline lookup yields CDR1 SGHTA and CDR2 FQGTGA. Produced via immunoSEQ multiplex PCR; TCRdb's table is partial and in-frame only. The sample has fewer than 150,000 clones; roughly 92% are singletons. This chain joins TRBV7-3 and TRBJ2-7; D is ambiguous. The specimen comprised peripheral blood, sampled on day 0 of AZD1222 vaccination. The origin of this receptor is an adult in good health. The CDR3 coding sequence is TGTGCCAGCAGCTTAATACACGGCTACGAGCAGTACTTC. Its protein is CASSLIHGYEQYF. The variable domain in full, with the rest retrieved from reference TRBV7-3 and TRBJ2-7, is GAGVSQTPSNKVTEKGKYVELRCDPISGHTALYWYRQSLGQGPEFLIYFQGTGAADDSGLPNDRFFAVRPEGSVSTLKIQRTERGDSAVYLCASSLIHGYEQYFGPGTRLTVT.